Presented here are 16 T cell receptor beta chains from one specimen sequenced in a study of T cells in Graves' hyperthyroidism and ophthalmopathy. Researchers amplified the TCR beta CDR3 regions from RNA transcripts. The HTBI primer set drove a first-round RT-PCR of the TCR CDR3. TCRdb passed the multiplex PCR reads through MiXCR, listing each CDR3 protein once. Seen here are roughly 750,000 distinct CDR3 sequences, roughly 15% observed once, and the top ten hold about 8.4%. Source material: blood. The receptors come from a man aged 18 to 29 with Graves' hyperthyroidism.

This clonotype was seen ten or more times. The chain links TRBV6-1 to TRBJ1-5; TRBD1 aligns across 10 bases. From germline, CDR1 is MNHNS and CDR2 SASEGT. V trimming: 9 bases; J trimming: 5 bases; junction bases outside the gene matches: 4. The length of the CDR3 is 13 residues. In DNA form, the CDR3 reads TGTGCCAGTCGGGACAGGGGATATCAGCCCCAGCATTTT. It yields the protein CASRDRGYQPQHF.

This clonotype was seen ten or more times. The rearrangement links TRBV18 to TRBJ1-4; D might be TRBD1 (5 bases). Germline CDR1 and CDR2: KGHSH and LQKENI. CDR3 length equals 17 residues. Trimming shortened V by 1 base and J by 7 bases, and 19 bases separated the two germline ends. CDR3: CASSPRGPQGQGEKLFF. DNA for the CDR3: TGTGCCAGCTCACCACGTGGACCGCAAGGGCAGGGTGAAAAACTGTTTTTT.

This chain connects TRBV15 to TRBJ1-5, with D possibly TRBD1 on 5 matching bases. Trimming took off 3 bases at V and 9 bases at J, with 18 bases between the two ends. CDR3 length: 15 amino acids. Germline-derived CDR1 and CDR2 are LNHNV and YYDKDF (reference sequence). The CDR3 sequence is CATSRRQGPGGPQHF. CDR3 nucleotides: TGTGCCACCAGCAGGCGCCAGGGCCCAGGAGGGCCCCAGCATTTT. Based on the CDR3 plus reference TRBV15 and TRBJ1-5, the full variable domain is DAMVIQNPRYQVTQFGKPVTLSCSQTLNHNVMYWYQQKSSQAPKLLFHYYDKDFNNEADTPDNFQSRRPNTSFCFLDIRSPGLGDTAMYLCATSRRQGPGGPQHFGDGTRLSIL.

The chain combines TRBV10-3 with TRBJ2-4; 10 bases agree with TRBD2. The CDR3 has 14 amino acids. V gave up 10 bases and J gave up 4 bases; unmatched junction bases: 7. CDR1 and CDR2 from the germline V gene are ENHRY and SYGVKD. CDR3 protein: CATRGAGGKNIQYF. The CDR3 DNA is TGTGCCACCCGGGGAGCGGGAGGGAAAAACATTCAGTACTTC.

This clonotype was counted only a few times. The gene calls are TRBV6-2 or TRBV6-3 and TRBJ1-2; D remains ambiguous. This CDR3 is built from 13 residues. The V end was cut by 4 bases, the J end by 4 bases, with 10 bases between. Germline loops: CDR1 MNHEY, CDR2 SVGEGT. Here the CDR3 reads CASSFWEGYGYTF. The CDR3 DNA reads TGTGCCAGCAGTTTTTGGGAAGGCTATGGCTACACCTTC.

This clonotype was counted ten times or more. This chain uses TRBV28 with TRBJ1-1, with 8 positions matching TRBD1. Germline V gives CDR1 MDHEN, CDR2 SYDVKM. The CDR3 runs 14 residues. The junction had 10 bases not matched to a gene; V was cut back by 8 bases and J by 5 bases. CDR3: CASCYGQGGTEAFF. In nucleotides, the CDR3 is TGTGCCAGCTGTTACGGACAGGGAGGTACTGAAGCTTTCTTT. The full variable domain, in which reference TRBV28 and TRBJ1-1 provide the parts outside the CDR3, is DVKVTQSSRYLVKRTGEKVFLECVQDMDHENMFWYRQDPGLGLRLIYFSYDVKMKEKGDIPEGYSVSREKKERFSLILESASTNQTSMYLCASCYGQGGTEAFFGQGTRLTVV.

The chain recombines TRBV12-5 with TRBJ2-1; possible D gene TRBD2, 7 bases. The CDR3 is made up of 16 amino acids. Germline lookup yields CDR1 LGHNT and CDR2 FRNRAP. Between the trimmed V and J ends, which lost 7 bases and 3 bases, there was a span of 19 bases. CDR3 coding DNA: TGTGCTAGTGCCTCAGGGGCGGGAGAAGGCTACAATGAGCAGTTCTTC. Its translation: CASASGAGEGYNEQFF.

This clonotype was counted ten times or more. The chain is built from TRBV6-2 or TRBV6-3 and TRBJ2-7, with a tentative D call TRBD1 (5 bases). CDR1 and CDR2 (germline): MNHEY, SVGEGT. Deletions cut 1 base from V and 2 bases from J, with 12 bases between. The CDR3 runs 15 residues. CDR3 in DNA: TGTGCCAGCAGTTACTATCTAGACAGCGCCTACGAGCAGTACTTC. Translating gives CASSYYLDSAYEQYF.

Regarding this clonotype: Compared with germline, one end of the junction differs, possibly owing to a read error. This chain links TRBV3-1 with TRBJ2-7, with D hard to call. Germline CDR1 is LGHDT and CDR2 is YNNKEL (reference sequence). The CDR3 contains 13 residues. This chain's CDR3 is CASGHLMSYEQYF. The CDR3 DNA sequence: TGTGCCAGCGGCCATCTTATGTCCTACGAGCAGTACTTC.

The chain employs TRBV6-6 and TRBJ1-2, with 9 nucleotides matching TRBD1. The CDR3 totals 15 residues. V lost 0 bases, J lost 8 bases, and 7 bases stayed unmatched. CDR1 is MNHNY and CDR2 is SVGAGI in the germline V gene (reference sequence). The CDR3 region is CASSYSQGQGEGYTF. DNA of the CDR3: TGTGCCAGCAGTTACTCGCAGGGACAGGGCGAAGGCTACACCTTC.

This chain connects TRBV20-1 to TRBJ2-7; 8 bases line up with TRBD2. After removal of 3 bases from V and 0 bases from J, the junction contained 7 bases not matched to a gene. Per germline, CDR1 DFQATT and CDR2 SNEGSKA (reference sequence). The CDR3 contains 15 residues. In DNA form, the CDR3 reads TGCAGTGCTAGGAGACTAGCGCCAAACTCCTACGAGCAGTACTTC. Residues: CSARRLAPNSYEQYF.

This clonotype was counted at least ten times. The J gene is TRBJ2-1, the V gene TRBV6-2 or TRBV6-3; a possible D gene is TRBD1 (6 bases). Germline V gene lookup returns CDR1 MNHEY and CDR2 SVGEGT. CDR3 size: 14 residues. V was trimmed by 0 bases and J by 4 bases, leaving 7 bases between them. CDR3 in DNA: TGTGCCAGCAGTTACTCAGGGGGATACAATGAGCAGTTCTTC. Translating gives CASSYSGGYNEQFF.

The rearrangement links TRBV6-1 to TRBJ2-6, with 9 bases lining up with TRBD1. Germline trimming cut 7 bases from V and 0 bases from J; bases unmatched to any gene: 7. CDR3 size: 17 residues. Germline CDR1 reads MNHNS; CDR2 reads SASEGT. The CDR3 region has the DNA TGTGCCAGCAACCCACAGGGGGCCGGCTCTGGGGCCAACGTCCTGACTTTC. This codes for CASNPQGAGSGANVLTF.

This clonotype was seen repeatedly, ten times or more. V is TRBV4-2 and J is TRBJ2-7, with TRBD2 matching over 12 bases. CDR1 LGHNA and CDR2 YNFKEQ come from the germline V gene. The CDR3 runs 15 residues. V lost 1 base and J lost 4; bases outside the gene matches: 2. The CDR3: CASSQVGTSGYEQYF. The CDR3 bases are TGTGCCAGCAGCCAAGTCGGGACTAGCGGGTACGAGCAGTACTTC.

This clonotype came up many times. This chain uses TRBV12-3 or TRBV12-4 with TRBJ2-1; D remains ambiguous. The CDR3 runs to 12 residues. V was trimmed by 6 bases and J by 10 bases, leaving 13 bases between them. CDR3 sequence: CASSPPFWEQFF. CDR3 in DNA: TGTGCCAGCAGCCCCCCTTTTTGGGAGCAGTTCTTC.

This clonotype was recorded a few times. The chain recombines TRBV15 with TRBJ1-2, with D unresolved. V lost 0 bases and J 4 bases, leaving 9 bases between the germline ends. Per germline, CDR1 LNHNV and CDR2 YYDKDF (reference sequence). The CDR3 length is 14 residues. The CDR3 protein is CATSRDGPTYGYTF. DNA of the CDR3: TGTGCCACCAGCAGAGATGGTCCAACCTATGGCTACACCTTC.